A selection of T cell receptor beta chains follows, all from one sample in a study of CD8+ T cells in alopecia areata. Only in-frame clones appear in the TCRdb table, and some are missing; sequencing was by immunoSEQ multiplex PCR. The sample contains fewer than 110,000 clones, 60% of which appear only once. The material sequenced was CD8+ T cells sorted from blood, taken at approximately week 56, from a patient treated with tofacitinib. These TCRs come from a human donor with alopecia areata. The CDR3 runs from the conserved cysteine through the conserved F or W. The order of the fields is CDR3 length, J gene, D gene, V gene, clone size, CDR3 DNA, CDR3 protein. The D gene is left open where the match is weak. Clone size is not always given. Where it is, it says once, few, many or a class for expanded clones.

14	TRBJ1-2	.	TRBV11-2	.	TGTGCCAGCAGCATATCGGCTGACGCGAAAGGCTACACCTTC	CASSISADAKGYTF
15	TRBJ2-7	TRBD1	TRBV6-1	.	TGTGCCAGCAGTGAAGATGCGACAGGGGGCTACGAGCAGTACTTC	CASSEDATGGYEQYF
16	TRBJ2-1	TRBD2	TRBV4-1	.	TGCGCCAGCAGCCTTTCGGGACTAGCGGGGAACAATGAGCAGTTCTTC	CASSLSGLAGNNEQFF
15	TRBJ2-2	.	TRBV25-1	many	TGTGCCAGCAGCGGTTGGCTAGGTCCCACCGGGGAGCTGTTTTTT	CASSGWLGPTGELFF
14	TRBJ1-1	.	TRBV28	.	TGTGCCAGCAGTTGGGGGACACCGGGCACTGAAGCTTTCTTT	CASSWGTPGTEAFF
16	TRBJ2-1	.	TRBV27	.	TGTGCCAGCAGTCCGATACCCGGGACAACGTACAATGAGCAGTTCTTC	CASSPIPGTTYNEQFF
16	TRBJ2-7	.	TRBV7-9	.	TGTGCCAGCAGCTTAAGGGGCGTGGGCAGGGCGAACGAGCAGTACTTC	CASSLRGVGRANEQYF
16	TRBJ1-6	.	TRBV2	many	TGTGCCAGCAGTGAATCGTCGGGACTGTATAATTCACCCCTCCACTTT	CASSESSGLYNSPLHF
16	TRBJ2-5	TRBD2	TRBV9	.	TGTGCCAGCAGCCCCCTGCGCGGGGGGGCCCGGGAGACCCAGTACTTC	CASSPLRGGARETQYF
17	TRBJ2-1	TRBD1	TRBV5-6	.	TGTGCCAGCAGCCTAGGGACAGGGGGCTTCTCCTACAATGAGCAGTTCTTC	CASSLGTGGFSYNEQFF
12	TRBJ2-2	.	TRBV7-3	.	TGTGCCAGCAGCCTCAAAACCGGGGAGCTGTTTTTT	CASSLKTGELFF
13	TRBJ1-2	.	TRBV30	.	TGTGCCTGGACCCTAGGTAGCAGCTTCAGCTACACCTTC	CAWTLGSSFSYTF
15	TRBJ2-1	TRBD1	TRBV5-1	.	TGCGCCAGCAGCTGGGGGACAGGCGAATACAATGAGCAGTTCTTC	CASSWGTGEYNEQFF
17	TRBJ2-7	TRBD1	TRBV6-1	few	TGTGCCAGCAGTGAAGCTGGCGGACAGGGAGAATCCTACGAGCAGTACTTC	CASSEAGGQGESYEQYF
11	TRBJ1-2	.	TRBV5-6	few	TGTGCCAGCAGCTTGTCTCATGGCTACACCTTC	CASSLSHGYTF
15	TRBJ2-3	.	TRBV7-8	.	TGTGCCAGCAGCCCCGCAGCTATCGCCACAGATACGCAGTATTTT	CASSPAAIATDTQYF
16	TRBJ2-5	TRBD2	TRBV9	.	TGTGCCAGCAGCGAGGGACTAGCGGGGGCGCGAGAGACCCAGTACTTC	CASSEGLAGARETQYF
16	TRBJ1-1	.	TRBV30	few	TGTGCCTGGAGTGTACCCCTCGGCAGCCAAAACACTGAAGCTTTCTTT	CAWSVPLGSQNTEAFF
12	TRBJ2-5	.	TRBV7-7	.	TGTGCCAGCAGCTCCAGTCAAGAGACCCAGTACTTC	CASSSSQETQYF
12	TRBJ2-5	.	TRBV25-1	.	TGTGCCAGCAGTGGAGAGAAGGAGACCCAGTACTTC	CASSGEKETQYF
15	TRBJ1-4	TRBD1	TRBV15	.	TGTGCCACCAGCAGAGTACCGACAGGGACGACTAAACTGTTTTTT	CATSRVPTGTTKLFF
18	TRBJ1-5	.	TRBV18	.	TGTGCCAGCTCACTCACGGGCGGGGCACAAACACTCAATCAGCCCCAGCATTTT	CASSLTGGAQTLNQPQHF
17	TRBJ2-7	.	TRBV7-9	once	TGTGCCAGCAGCCATATCGAGGCCAGGACAGCGGTGTACGAGCAGTACTTC	CASSHIEARTAVYEQYF
17	TRBJ1-4	.	TRBV30	.	TGTGCCTGGAGCGCGGGACTGACGTTGAGCAGTGGTGAAAAACTGTTTTTT	CAWSAGLTLSSGEKLFF
13	TRBJ2-1	.	TRBV15	.	TGTGCCACCAGCAGAACAGGGATTCCTGAGCAGTTCTTC	CATSRTGIPEQFF
14	TRBJ2-7	.	TRBV9	.	TGTGCCAGCAGCGTAGGTGACAATCCCTACGAGCAGTACTTC	CASSVGDNPYEQYF
12	TRBJ1-5	.	TRBV5-5	.	TGTGCCAGCAGCTTGGGTGATCAGCCCCAGCATTTT	CASSLGDQPQHF
16	TRBJ2-5	TRBD2	TRBV7-9	.	TGTGCCAGCAGCTTAGTGCTAGCGGGGGAGCAAGAGACCCAGTACTTC	CASSLVLAGEQETQYF
15	TRBJ2-7	.	TRBV15	.	TGTGCCACCAGTCCTAGACAGGGAGGGGACTACGAGCAGTACTTC	CATSPRQGGDYEQYF
15	TRBJ1-5	TRBD1	TRBV27	.	TGTGCCAGCAGTTTTCGACAGGGTGGGGAAGGGCCCCAGCATTTT	CASSFRQGGEGPQHF
13	TRBJ1-1	.	TRBV7-9	.	TGTGCCACTTCCAACGGGCTGAACACTGAAGCTTTCTTT	CATSNGLNTEAFF
15	TRBJ1-2	.	TRBV29-1	.	TGCAGCGCTTCATCCGTAGATGCCGTAACCTATGGCTACACCTTC	CSASSVDAVTYGYTF